The clone carrying this T cell receptor beta chain was counted a few times. Study processing details: Amplification of reference gene primers provided the estimated nucleated cell counts. Profiled with immunoSEQ multiplex PCR; TCRdb holds only in-frame clones, not every one. For V, J and clone size, that table is used; D and trimming come from the DNA. The repertoire consists of about 170,000 clones, with under 90% occurring once and the leading ten covering around 2.1%. This sample was taken from a study of blood T cell repertoires in COVID-19. Study at large: The United States, Italy and Spain supplied acute and convalescent COVID-19 samples. Sources were T cells, B-cell-depleted T cells, or PBMCs; the material itself was cDNA or gDNA.

Germline CDR1 reads SGHRS; CDR2 reads YFSETQ. The CDR3 runs 13 residues. V lost 6 bases, J lost 2 bases, and 11 bases lay in between. This TCR came from a woman of 80 years or more with acute or convalescent COVID-19. Sequenced sample: peripheral blood. The J gene is TRBJ1-1, the V gene TRBV5-1, with a possible D match to TRBD1 (5 bases). The CDR3 reads CASMGQPNTEAFF. The CDR3 nucleotides are TGCGCCAGCATGGGGCAGCCAAACACTGAAGCTTTCTTT.